The present TCR beta chain was sequenced within a study of human T cells and chemical hapten exposure. This CDR3 comprises 17 residues. With 4 bases clipped from V and 6 bases from J, the junction kept 10 bases outside the gene matches. TCRdb itself ran the RACE reads through MiXCR, one entry per CDR3 protein. The sample includes about 360,000 distinct CDR3 sequences, around 6.9% of them seen just once. Study-level points and caveats: Relative to controls, expanded TCRs formed significantly more large CDR3 similarity clusters.

This clonotype was counted ten times or more. Its antigen is undetermined. Time point specified: patch test 1, 2 weeks after DPC sensitization. The treatment denotes: therapeutic diphenylcyclopropenone sensitization with weekly scalp DPC. Venepuncture was done earlier than the placement of each patch test. The sequencing used whole blood, collected in connection with sensitization to the hapten diphenylcyclopropenone (DPC). The V call is TRBV12-3 or TRBV12-4, the J call TRBJ2-1, with 12 bases aligning to TRBD2. This receptor was identified in a woman under 30 with alopecia areata. Some clones in this sample may be carry-over from other donors' samples. CDR3 sequence reads: CASSWTSGALAGNEQFF. The CDR3 nucleotides read TGTGCCAGCAGTTGGACTAGCGGGGCCCTGGCAGGCAATGAGCAGTTCTTC.